The 9 T cell receptor beta chains below all came from one sample that was sequenced in a study of shared clonotypes between healthy human individuals. Generated by immunoSEQ multiplex PCR, the TCRdb table keeps only in-frame clones and is missing some. The sample lists about 2.4 million clones, approximately 93% occurring once. Sample: naive CD4+ T cells from PBMCs. Indicated subset: CD45RA+ positively selected. Receptors were obtained from a man between 18 and 29 years old in good health. Some clones in this sample may be carry-over from other donors' samples.

As for this clone: This specimen includes other DNA sequences encoding the same CDR3. The V call is TRBV5-4, the J call TRBJ2-7, with D perhaps being TRBD1 or TRBD2 (6 bases each). Trimming took off 1 base at V and 4 bases at J, with 12 bases between the two ends. This CDR3 spans 14 amino acids. The germline CDR1 and CDR2 sequences are SGHNT and YYREEE (reference sequence). CDR3 nucleotide sequence: TGTGCCAGCAGCTTGAGGGGGGCGTCTTACGAGCAGTACTTC. This gives the protein CASSLRGASYEQYF.

About this clone: The sample holds other DNA sequences that translate to the same CDR3. V gene TRBV9 combines with J gene TRBJ1-5; D gene unclear. V was pared by 0 bases and J by 5 bases, with 6 bases between. The germline CDR1 and CDR2 sequences are SGDLS and YYNGEE. This CDR3 comprises 13 residues. The CDR3 here is CASSVGEYQPQHF. The CDR3, as DNA: TGTGCCAGCAGCGTAGGGGAATATCAGCCCCAGCATTTT.

The rearrangement uses TRBV18 and TRBJ1-2, with D unclear. This CDR3 contains 13 residues. The germline CDR1 and CDR2 sequences are KGHSH and LQKENI. Trimming removed 0 bases from V and 8 bases from J, with 10 bases in between. The CDR3 DNA reads TGTGCCAGCTCACCACCGACCTCCCAGGGCTACACCTTC. It translates to CASSPPTSQGYTF. The complete variable domain, with remaining parts taken from reference TRBV18 and TRBJ1-2, reads NAGVMQNPRHLVRRRGQEARLRCSPMKGHSHVYWYRQLPEEGLKFMVYLQKENIIDESGMPKERFSAEFPKEGPSILRIQQVVRGDSAAYFCASSPPTSQGYTFGSGTRLTVV.

The V call is TRBV28, the J call TRBJ1-1; 7 nucleotides align to TRBD1. The CDR3 is 13 amino acids. The V gene's germline CDR1 is MDHEN and CDR2 SYDVKM. With V trimmed by 6 bases and J by 5 bases, 6 bases remained unmatched. CDR3 bases: TGTGCCAGCAGAGAGGGGGCGGGAACTGAAGCTTTCTTT. Protein sequence: CASREGAGTEAFF. Full variable domain (missing parts from reference TRBV28 and TRBJ1-1): DVKVTQSSRYLVKRTGEKVFLECVQDMDHENMFWYRQDPGLGLRLIYFSYDVKMKEKGDIPEGYSVSREKKERFSLILESASTNQTSMYLCASREGAGTEAFFGQGTRLTVV.

The CDR3 sequence: CASSLAGFDFYEQYF. DNA of the CDR3: TGTGCCAGCAGTTTAGCCGGGTTCGATTTCTACGAGCAGTACTTC. The chain carries TRBV28 and TRBJ2-7; the D is unclear. This CDR3 is built from 15 residues. Germline-derived CDR1 and CDR2 are MDHEN and SYDVKM. Trimming removed 2 bases from V and 3 bases from J, with 14 bases in between. Complete variable domain (other parts from reference TRBV28 and TRBJ2-7): DVKVTQSSRYLVKRTGEKVFLECVQDMDHENMFWYRQDPGLGLRLIYFSYDVKMKEKGDIPEGYSVSREKKERFSLILESASTNQTSMYLCASSLAGFDFYEQYFGPGTRLTVT.

The rearrangement links TRBV5-5 to TRBJ1-1; D gene uncertain. The CDR3 runs to 14 residues. Trimming cost V 0 bases and J 3 bases, with 9 bases left between them. Germline V CDR1 and CDR2: SGHKS, YYEKEE (reference sequence). The CDR3 is CASSLVYGYTEAFF. DNA for the CDR3: TGTGCCAGCAGCTTGGTCTACGGGTACACTGAAGCTTTCTTT.

This rearrangement joins TRBV5-1 to TRBJ1-6; 9 bases align to TRBD1. The CDR3 extends over 14 amino acids. V trimming: 0 bases; J trimming: 10 bases; junction bases outside the gene matches: 2. Looked up from germline, CDR1 is SGHRS and CDR2 is YFSETQ. This CDR3 is CASSLGQGGSPLHF. CDR3 bases: TGCGCCAGCAGCTTGGGACAGGGGGGATCACCCCTCCACTTT.

This sequence joins TRBV27 and TRBJ1-4; tentative D call: TRBD1 (5 bases). Trimming left V 5 bases short and J 5 bases short, with 21 bases between. This CDR3 has 17 residues. Germline CDR1 is MNHEY and CDR2 is SMNVEV (reference sequence). The CDR3 reads CASSTGRIGWDNEKLFF. Written as DNA, the CDR3 is TGTGCCAGCAGTACGGGACGGATCGGATGGGACAATGAAAAACTGTTTTTT.

The chain uses TRBV29-1 and TRBJ1-1; maybe TRBD1 (5 bases). Deletions cut 7 bases from V and 0 bases from J, with 15 bases between. Germline CDR1 reads SQVTM; CDR2 reads ANQGSEA. This CDR3 spans 14 amino acids. CDR3: CSAYKRGLNTEAFF. CDR3 DNA: TGCAGCGCTTACAAAAGGGGTCTGAACACTGAAGCTTTCTTT.